This TCR beta chain was obtained from a study of cytomegalovirus exposure and HLA in healthy donors. Whole-study findings and limits: Certain indistinguishable V segments, among them TRBV6-2 and TRBV6-3, were excluded. HLA allele associations emerged for 16,951 TCR beta sequences in a later analysis, at 0.05 false discovery rate. The classifier, whose performance was assessed in both the original and validation cohorts, reportedly diagnosed cytomegalovirus status with high specificity and sensitivity.

V shed 0 bases and J 2 bases; nucleotides not matched to a gene: 7. This CDR3 has 16 residues. CDR1 is SGHTA and CDR2 is FQGNSA in the germline V gene. The PCR ran on 60 Vbeta and 13 Jbeta primers. Clones were read by immunoSEQ multiplex PCR, and TCRdb kept only the in-frame ones, dropping some. The table records 210,000 or so clones, 70% to 85% of them present only once. Worth noting for this clone: Antigen specificity is unknown.

The receptor comes from a girl aged 2 to 9 in good health and CMV-seronegative. Sequencing input: PBMCs. The chain combines TRBV7-2 with TRBJ2-7, with TRBD2 identical over 7 bases. The CDR3 spells CASSLALSGGPYEQYF. Here the CDR3 DNA reads TGTGCCAGCAGCTTAGCCTTATCGGGAGGCCCCTACGAGCAGTACTTC.